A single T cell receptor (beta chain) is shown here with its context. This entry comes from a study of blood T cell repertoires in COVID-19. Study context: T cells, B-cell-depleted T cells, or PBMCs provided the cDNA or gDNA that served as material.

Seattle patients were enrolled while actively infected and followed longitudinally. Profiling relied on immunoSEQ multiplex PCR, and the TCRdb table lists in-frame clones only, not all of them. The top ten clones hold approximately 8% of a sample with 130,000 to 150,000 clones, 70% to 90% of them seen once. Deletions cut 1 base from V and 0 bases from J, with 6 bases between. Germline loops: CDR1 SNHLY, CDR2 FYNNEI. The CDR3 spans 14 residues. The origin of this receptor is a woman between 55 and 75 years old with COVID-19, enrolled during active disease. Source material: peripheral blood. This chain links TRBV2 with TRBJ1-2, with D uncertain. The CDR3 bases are TGTGCCAGCAGTGAAGGAGCGACTAACTATGGCTACACCTTC. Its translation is CASSEGATNYGYTF.